The 12 T cell receptor beta chains presented below share a single source sample, sequenced in a study of CD8+ T cells in alopecia areata. Treatment reported: oral pan-JAK inhibitor, 5-10 mg twice daily. cDNA reverse transcribed from extracted RNA served as the sequencing template. Measured with immunoSEQ multiplex PCR; TCRdb has only the in-frame clones, and not every one. The table lists over 35,000 clones, approximately 92% of them singletons. This specimen was CD8+ T cells sorted from blood, taken at week 24, from a patient treated with tofacitinib. These receptors were obtained from a human donor with alopecia areata.

This clone was counted only a few times. The chain links TRBV6-4 to TRBJ2-3; 11 positions match TRBD2. The CDR3 consists of 17 residues. CDR1 is MRHNA, CDR2 SNTAGT, per germline. Trimming cost V 3 bases and J 2 bases; bases outside gene matches: 7. The CDR3 loop reads CASSERGTSGPTDTQYF. DNA for the CDR3: TGTGCCAGCAGTGAGCGGGGGACTAGCGGACCCACAGATACGCAGTATTTT.

A note on this clone: At one end the junction does not follow the germline gene, possibly because of a read error. The chain combines TRBV29-1 with TRBJ2-1; D is unclear. The CDR3 length is 15 residues. Germline V gene lookup returns CDR1 SQVTM and CDR2 ANQGSEA. The CDR3 loop reads CALTAHPGSYNEQFF. CDR3 nucleotide sequence: TGTGCACTGACGGCTCACCCGGGCTCCTACAATGAGCAGTTCTTC.

This sequence joins TRBV7-6 and TRBJ2-3; 8 bases match TRBD2. Per germline, CDR1 SGHVS and CDR2 FNYEAQ. The CDR3 spans 14 residues. Trimming took 5 bases from V and 4 from J; bases not matched to a gene: 5. The CDR3 region is CASSLLLAADTQYF. The CDR3 coding sequence is TGTGCCAGCAGCCTTTTACTAGCGGCAGATACGCAGTATTTT.

The gene calls are TRBV7-2 and TRBJ2-7; the D is unclear. Germline V gives CDR1 SGHTA, CDR2 FQGNSA. V dropped 1 base and J dropped 4 bases, with 11 bases sitting between them. This CDR3 comprises 14 residues. The CDR3 DNA reads TGTGCCAGCAGCTTAGACCTTCAGAGATACGAGCAGTACTTC. Encoded protein: CASSLDLQRYEQYF.

The chain employs TRBV4-1 and TRBJ2-1, with 14 positions matching TRBD2. This CDR3 spans 19 amino acids. The ends lost 0 bases at V and 4 bases at J; junction bases unmatched: 8. The germline gives CDR1 MGHRA, CDR2 YSYEKL. CDR3 sequence (DNA): TGCGCCAGCAGCCAAGATATGGGGACTAGCGGGGGAACATACAATGAGCAGTTCTTC. Its protein is CASSQDMGTSGGTYNEQFF.

The J gene is TRBJ2-1, the V gene TRBV5-6; D gene unclear. This CDR3 spans 13 amino acids. CDR1 SGHDT and CDR2 YYEEEE come from the germline V gene. The V end lost 0 bases, the J end lost 7 bases, and 8 bases lay between the germline ends. The CDR3 DNA follows: TGTGCCAGCAGCTTGGGTCGGTGGAATGAGCAGTTCTTC. It specifies CASSLGRWNEQFF.

As concerns this clone: At one boundary the junction diverges from the germline segment, which might be a read error. The rearrangement links TRBV7-2 to TRBJ2-3; TRBD1 matches 8 bases. Germline V gene lookup returns CDR1 SGHTA and CDR2 FQGNSA. The CDR3 runs to 15 residues. The CDR3 protein is CASSPRDRSTNTQYF. The DNA of the CDR3 is TGTGCCAGCAGCCCCCGGGACAGGAGCACAAATACGCAGTATTTT.

Comments on this clone: This may come from a read error, since a much larger clone is one base off. This CDR3 reads CASSPPPGTISSYNEQLF. In DNA, the CDR3 is TGTGCCAGCAGCCCACCCCCGGGGACAATCAGCTCCTACAATGAGCAGCTCTTC. This chain links TRBV7-9 with TRBJ2-1; tentatively, D is TRBD1 (6 bases). CDR1 and CDR2 from the germline V gene are SEHNR and FQNEAQ (reference sequence). The CDR3 extends over 18 amino acids. Supplemented by reference TRBV7-9 and TRBJ2-1, the full variable domain reads DTGVSQNPRHKITKRGQNVTFRCDPISEHNRLYWYRQTLGQGPEFLTYFQNEAQLEKSRLLSDRFSAERPKGSFSTLEIQRTEQGDSAMYLCASSPPPGTISSYNEQLFGPGTRLTVL.

The CDR3 DNA reads as TGTGCTAGTGGTTTGGGGGCAGGGGCCTACAATGAGCAGTTCTTC. Translated, it gives CASGLGAGAYNEQFF. This chain joins TRBV12-5 and TRBJ2-1; D is possibly TRBD1 (6 bases). CDR3 length: 15 amino acids. The germline CDR1 and CDR2 sequences are LGHNT and FRNRAP. Between the trimmed V and J ends, which lost 1 base and 2 bases, there was a span of 9 bases.

V gene TRBV18 combines with J gene TRBJ1-2, with a tentative D call TRBD1 (6 bases). This CDR3 comprises 17 residues. Trimming removed 3 bases at V and 6 bases at J, with 23 bases between. The germline V gene encodes CDR1 KGHSH and CDR2 LQKENI. In DNA, the CDR3 is TGTGCCAGCTCACCGATCGTGCAAAACAGGGATGTACATGGCTACACCTTC. As protein: CASSPIVQNRDVHGYTF.

The genes are TRBV4-1 and TRBJ2-7, with 8 nucleotides matching TRBD1. V was clipped by 9 bases and J by 4 bases; unmatched bases: 17. The CDR3 is 16 residues long. Germline loops: CDR1 MGHRA, CDR2 YSYEKL. In nucleotides, the CDR3 is TGCGCCAGTCTAGGACCTTCCGGGACAGGACCATACGAGCAGTACTTC. Its protein is CASLGPSGTGPYEQYF.

The chain is built from TRBV4-1 and TRBJ2-1, with 9 bases that match TRBD2. The trim removed 0 bases at V and 6 bases at J, leaving 6 bases unmatched. The CDR3 totals 16 residues. Germline CDR1 reads MGHRA; CDR2 reads YSYEKL. CDR3 amino acids: CASSQDRLAGFNEQFF. The CDR3 DNA follows: TGCGCCAGCAGCCAAGACCGGCTAGCGGGGTTCAATGAGCAGTTCTTC.